These T cell receptor beta chains were read from a single sample in a study of molecular identifiers for immune sequencing clone quantification. TCRdb reanalysed the PCR reads using MiXCR and keeps one entry per CDR3 protein. The sample comprises around 470,000 distinct CDR3 sequences, over 20% of which are singletons, and 0.65% to 0.95% rests with the top ten. Input material: naive CD8+ T cells from blood, with Jurkat cell RNA spiked in. The receptor source for this set is a human donor in good health. Some libraries in this study had Jurkat cell RNA spiked in. Each CDR3 is given with its conserved first and last residue. The order of the fields is D gene, clone size, V gene, J gene, CDR3 DNA, CDR3 protein. A D gene is named only where the DNA matches it firmly. A clone size is listed for some rows: how often the clone was seen (once, few, many), or a class if it is expanded.

>.|many|TRBV10-2|TRBJ1-2
TGCGCCAGCGGAGCGAGAACGGTTAACTATGGCTACACCTTC
CASGARTVNYGYTF
>TRBD2|.|TRBV18|TRBJ2-3
TGTGCCAGCTCACCACCCCGGGGGGTGGGCACAGATACGCAGTATTTT
CASSPPRGVGTDTQYF
>.|many|TRBV9|TRBJ2-5
TGTGCCAGCAGCGTAGTAGTTGGGGCTGGCCAAGAGACCCAGTACTTC
CASSVVVGAGQETQYF
>.|many|TRBV19|TRBJ2-7
TGTGCCAGTAGTATAGGGGTCGGGCTCTCCTACGAGCAGTGCTTC
CASSIGVGLSYEQCF
>.|.|TRBV4-1|TRBJ2-7
TGCGCCAGCAGCCTGGTCCGGGACAACTCCTACGAGCAGTACTTC
CASSLVRDNSYEQYF
>.|.|TRBV4-3|TRBJ2-3
TGCGCCAGCAGTTACAGGGGTAGGCGGGAGTTGGGCACAGATACGCAGTATTTT
CASSYRGRRELGTDTQYF
>.|.|TRBV6-5|TRBJ2-7
TGTGCCAGCAGTTACTCGGCGACGGGAGAGCAGTACTTC
CASSYSATGEQYF
>.|few|TRBV4-1|TRBJ2-7
TGCGCCAGCAGCCAAGTGCCCCGAGCCTACGAGCAGTACTTC
CASSQVPRAYEQYF
>.|few|TRBV11-2|TRBJ1-3
TGTGCCAGCAGCTCATGGAGGGCGGAACGCTCTGGAAACACCATATATTTT
CASSSWRAERSGNTIYF
>TRBD1|.|TRBV27|TRBJ2-2
TGTGCCAGCAGTTTAGGGACCAAACAGGGGGTAATCGGGGAGCTGTTTTTT
CASSLGTKQGVIGELFF
>TRBD2|few|TRBV20-1|TRBJ2-3
TGCAGTGGCGGACTAGCCTCAACGGATACGCAGTATTTT
CSGGLASTDTQYF
>.|.|TRBV19|TRBJ1-1
TGTGCCAGTAGTATTGTCAGCTCAACTAGTGAAGCTTTCTTT
CASSIVSSTSEAFF
>TRBD1|few|TRBV5-6|TRBJ1-4
TGTGCCAGCAGCAACGACAGGGTGCTTCATGAAAAACTGTTTTTT
CASSNDRVLHEKLFF
>.|few|TRBV19|TRBJ2-7
TGTGCCAGTAGTATAGAGGGCCGGGACACCTCCTACGAGCAGTACTTC
CASSIEGRDTSYEQYF
>TRBD2|.|TRBV25-1|TRBJ2-1
TGTGCCAGCAGCCCATCTAGCGGGAGGAATCACAATGAGCAGTTCTTC
CASSPSSGRNHNEQFF
>TRBD1|many|TRBV5-1|TRBJ1-1
TGCGCCAGCAGCCTAGGACAGGGGGCAGAAGCTTTCTTT
CASSLGQGAEAFF
>TRBD1|many|TRBV4-1|TRBJ1-2
TGCGCCAGCAGCCAAGATAGTTGGGGACAGAACTATGGCTACACCTTC
CASSQDSWGQNYGYTF
>TRBD1|.|TRBV12-3/TRBV12-4|TRBJ2-7
TGTGCCAGCAGGTGGTCGGGACAGGGGGGATACGAGCGGTACTTC
CASRWSGQGGYERYF
>.|few|TRBV11-2|TRBJ2-1
TGTGCCAGCAGCTCCCCTCGAGAGGGGTTCAATGAGCAGTTCTTC
CASSSPREGFNEQFF
>.|.|TRBV20-1|TRBJ2-7
TGCAGTGCTACTGACGGGAACTCCTACGAGCAGTACTTC
CSATDGNSYEQYF
>.|.|TRBV27|TRBJ1-6
TGTGCCAGCAGTTTCGATAGGAATTCACCCCTCCACTTT
CASSFDRNSPLHF
>.|few|TRBV7-9|TRBJ1-5
TGTGCCAGCAGCTCATCGGACAGCGGGCAGCCCCAGCATTTT
CASSSSDSGQPQHF
>TRBD1|many|TRBV4-1|TRBJ1-5
TGCGCCAGCAGCGGGACAGGGGGCTTGGGGTTTTTGCATTTT
CASSGTGGLGFLHF
>.|.|TRBV13|TRBJ2-5
TGTGCCAGCAGCTTAGGGGGACTTAACCAAGAGACCCAGTACTTC
CASSLGGLNQETQYF
>.|few|TRBV6-2/TRBV6-3|TRBJ1-5
TGTGCCAGCAGTCTGAGCCGGACAGAGATCAATCAGCCCCAGCATTTT
CASSLSRTEINQPQHF
>.|many|TRBV12-3/TRBV12-4|TRBJ1-1
TGTGCCAGCAGCCCTGGGGGATACACTGAAGCTTTCTTT
CASSPGGYTEAFF
>.|many|TRBV29-1|TRBJ2-3
TGCAGCGTTGGCTTGGGGGTCACAGATACGCAGTATTTT
CSVGLGVTDTQYF
>.|once|TRBV9|TRBJ1-1
TGTGCCAGCAGCGTATATGACCAGGTGGGGCCTGAAGCTTTCTTT
CASSVYDQVGPEAFF
>.|few|TRBV5-1|TRBJ2-4
TGCGCCAGCAGGGCCGCCTCTGGGGACATTCAGTACTTC
CASRAASGDIQYF
>.|few|TRBV7-9|TRBJ2-3
TGTGCCAGCAGCTTTGACAGGAGTAGCACAGATACGCAGTATTTT
CASSFDRSSTDTQYF
>.|many|TRBV19|TRBJ2-7
TGTGCCAGTAGCATCGGACTCGGCGTCGCCTACGAGCAGTACTTC
CASSIGLGVAYEQYF